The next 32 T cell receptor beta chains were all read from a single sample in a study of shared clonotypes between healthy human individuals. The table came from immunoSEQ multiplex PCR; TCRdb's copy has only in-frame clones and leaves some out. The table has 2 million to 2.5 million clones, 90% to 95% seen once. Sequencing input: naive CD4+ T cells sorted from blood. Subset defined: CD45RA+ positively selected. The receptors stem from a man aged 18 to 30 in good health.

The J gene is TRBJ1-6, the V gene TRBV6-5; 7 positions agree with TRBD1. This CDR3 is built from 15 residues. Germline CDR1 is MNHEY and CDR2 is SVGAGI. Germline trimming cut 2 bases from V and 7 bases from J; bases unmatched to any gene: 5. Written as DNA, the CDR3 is TGTGCCAGCAGTTACGGGACAGAGAGAAATTCACCCCTCCACTTT. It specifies CASSYGTERNSPLHF.

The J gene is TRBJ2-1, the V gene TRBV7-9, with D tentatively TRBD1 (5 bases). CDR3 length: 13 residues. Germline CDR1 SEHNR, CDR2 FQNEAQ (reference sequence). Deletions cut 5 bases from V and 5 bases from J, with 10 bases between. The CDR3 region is CASSRDRNNEQFF. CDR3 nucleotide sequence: TGTGCCAGCAGCAGAGACAGAAACAATGAGCAGTTCTTC.

For the CDR3, the DNA is TGTGCCAGCTCGCACCTAGCGGGAGGGCATTCCTACGAGCAGTACTTC. Its protein is CASSHLAGGHSYEQYF. The chain carries TRBV18 and TRBJ2-7; 12 nucleotides line up with TRBD2. The CDR3 loop spans 16 amino acids. With V trimmed by 6 bases and J by 1 base, 7 bases remained unmatched. Germline V gene data show CDR1 as KGHSH and CDR2 as LQKENI. The full variable domain, in which reference TRBV18 and TRBJ2-7 provide the parts outside the CDR3, is NAGVMQNPRHLVRRRGQEARLRCSPMKGHSHVYWYRQLPEEGLKFMVYLQKENIIDESGMPKERFSAEFPKEGPSILRIQQVVRGDSAAYFCASSHLAGGHSYEQYFGPGTRLTVT.

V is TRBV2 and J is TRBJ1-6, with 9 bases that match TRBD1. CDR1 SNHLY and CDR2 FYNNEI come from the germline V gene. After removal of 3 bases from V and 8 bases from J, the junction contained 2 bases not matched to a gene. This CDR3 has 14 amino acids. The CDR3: CASSEDRGDSPLHF. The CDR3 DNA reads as TGTGCCAGCAGTGAGGACAGGGGCGATTCACCCCTCCACTTT.

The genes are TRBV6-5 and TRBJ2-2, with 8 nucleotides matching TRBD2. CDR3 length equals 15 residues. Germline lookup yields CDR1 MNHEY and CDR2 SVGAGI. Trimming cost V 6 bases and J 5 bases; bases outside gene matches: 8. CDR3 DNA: TGTGCCAGCAGCCCCCGGGCGGGAGGAACCGGGGAGCTGTTTTTT. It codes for CASSPRAGGTGELFF.

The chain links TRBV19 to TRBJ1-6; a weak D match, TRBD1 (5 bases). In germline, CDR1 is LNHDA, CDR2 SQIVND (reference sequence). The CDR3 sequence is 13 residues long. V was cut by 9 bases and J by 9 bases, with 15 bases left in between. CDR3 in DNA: TGTGCCAGCGGGGCCGACATAGGTTCACCCCTCCACTTT. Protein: CASGADIGSPLHF.

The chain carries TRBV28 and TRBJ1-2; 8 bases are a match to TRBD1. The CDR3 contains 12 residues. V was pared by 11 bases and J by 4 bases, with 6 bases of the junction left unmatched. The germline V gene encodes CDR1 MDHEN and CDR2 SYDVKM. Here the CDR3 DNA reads TGTGCCGACTGGGGACAGGCCTATGGCTACACCTTC. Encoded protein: CADWGQAYGYTF.

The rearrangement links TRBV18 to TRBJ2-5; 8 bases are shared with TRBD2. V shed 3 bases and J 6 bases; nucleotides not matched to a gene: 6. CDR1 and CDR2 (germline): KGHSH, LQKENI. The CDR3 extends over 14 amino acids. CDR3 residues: CASSPGLEVKTQYF. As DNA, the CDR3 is TGTGCCAGCTCACCGGGACTAGAAGTAAAGACCCAGTACTTC.

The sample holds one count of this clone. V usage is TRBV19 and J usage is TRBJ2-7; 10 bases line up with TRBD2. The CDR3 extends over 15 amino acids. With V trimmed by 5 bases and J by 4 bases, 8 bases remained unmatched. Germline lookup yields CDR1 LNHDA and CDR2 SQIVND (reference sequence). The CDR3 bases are TGTGCCAGTAGTCCGTCTAGCGGGGGTTGGTACGAGCAGTACTTC. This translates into CASSPSSGGWYEQYF. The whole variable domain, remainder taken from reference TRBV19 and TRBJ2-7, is DGGITQSPKYLFRKEGQNVTLSCEQNLNHDAMYWYRQDPGQGLRLIYYSQIVNDFQKGDIAEGYSVSREKKESFPLTVTSAQKNPTAFYLCASSPSSGGWYEQYFGPGTRLTVT.

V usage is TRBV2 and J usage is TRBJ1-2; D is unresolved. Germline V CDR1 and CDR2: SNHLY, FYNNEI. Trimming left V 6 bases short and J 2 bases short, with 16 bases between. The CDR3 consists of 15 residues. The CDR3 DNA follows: TGTGCCAGCAGCCTTCTCGACACCGGGAACTATGGCTACACCTTC. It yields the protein CASSLLDTGNYGYTF.

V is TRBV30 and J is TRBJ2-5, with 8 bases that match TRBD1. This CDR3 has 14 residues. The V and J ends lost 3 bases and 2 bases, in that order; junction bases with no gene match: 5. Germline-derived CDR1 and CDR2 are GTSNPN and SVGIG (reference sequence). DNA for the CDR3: TGTGCCTGGAGCCCGGGACAGGCACAAGAGACCCAGTACTTC. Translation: CAWSPGQAQETQYF.

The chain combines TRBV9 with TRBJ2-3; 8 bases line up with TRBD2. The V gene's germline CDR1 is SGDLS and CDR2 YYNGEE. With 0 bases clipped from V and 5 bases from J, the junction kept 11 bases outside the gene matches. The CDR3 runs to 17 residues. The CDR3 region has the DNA TGTGCCAGCAGCGTAGCTCCGGGGGGGCCGGTCGAAGATACGCAGTATTTT. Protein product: CASSVAPGGPVEDTQYF.

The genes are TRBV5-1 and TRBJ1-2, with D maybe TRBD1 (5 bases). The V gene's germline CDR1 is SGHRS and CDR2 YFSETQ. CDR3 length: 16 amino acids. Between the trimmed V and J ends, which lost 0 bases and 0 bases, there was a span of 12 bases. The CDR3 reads CASSLGPGGTNYGYTF. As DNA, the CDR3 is TGCGCCAGCAGCTTGGGACCGGGGGGAACTAACTATGGCTACACCTTC.

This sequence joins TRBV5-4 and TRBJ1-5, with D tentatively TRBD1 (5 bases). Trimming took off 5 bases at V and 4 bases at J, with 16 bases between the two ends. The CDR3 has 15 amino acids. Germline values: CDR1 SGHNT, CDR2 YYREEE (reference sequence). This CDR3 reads CASRGGRQGNQPQHF. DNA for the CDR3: TGTGCCAGCAGGGGCGGTCGCCAGGGAAATCAGCCCCAGCATTTT.

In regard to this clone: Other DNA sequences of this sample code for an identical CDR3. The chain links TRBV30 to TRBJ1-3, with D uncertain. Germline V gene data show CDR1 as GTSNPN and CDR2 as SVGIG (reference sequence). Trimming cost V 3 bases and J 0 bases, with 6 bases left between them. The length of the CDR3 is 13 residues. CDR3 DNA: TGTGCCTGGAGGGTATCCTCTGGAAACACCATATATTTT. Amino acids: CAWRVSSGNTIYF.

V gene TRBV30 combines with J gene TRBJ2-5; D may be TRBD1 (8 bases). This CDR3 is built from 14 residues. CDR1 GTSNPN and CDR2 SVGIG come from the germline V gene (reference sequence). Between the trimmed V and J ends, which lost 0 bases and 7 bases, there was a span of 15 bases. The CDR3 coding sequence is TGTGCCTGGAGTGTACAGGGGGGGCCCCCGACCCAGTACTTC. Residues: CAWSVQGGPPTQYF.

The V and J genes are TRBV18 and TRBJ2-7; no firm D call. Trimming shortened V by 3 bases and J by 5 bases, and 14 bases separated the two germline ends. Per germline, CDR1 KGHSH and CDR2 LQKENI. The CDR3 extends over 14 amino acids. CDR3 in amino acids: CASSPRSDPDEQYF. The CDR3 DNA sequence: TGTGCCAGCTCACCGCGCAGTGATCCCGACGAGCAGTACTTC.

The CDR3, as DNA: TGTGCCAGCAGCTTATCAGGGGACAACACTGAAGCTTTCTTT. It yields the protein CASSLSGDNTEAFF. The genes are TRBV7-8 and TRBJ1-1; the D gene is possibly TRBD1 (6 bases). Germline CDR1 reads SGHVS; CDR2 reads FQNEAQ. The CDR3 extends over 14 amino acids. Trimming cost V 2 bases and J 2 bases, with 9 bases left between them.

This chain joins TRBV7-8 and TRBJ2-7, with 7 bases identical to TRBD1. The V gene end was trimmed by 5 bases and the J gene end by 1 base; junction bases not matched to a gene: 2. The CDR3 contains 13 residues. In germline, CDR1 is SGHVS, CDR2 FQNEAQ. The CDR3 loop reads CASSNRGSYEQYF. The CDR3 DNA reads TGTGCCAGCAGCAACAGGGGATCCTACGAGCAGTACTTC.

The CDR3: CASGPSGTDSNQPQHF. CDR3 coding DNA: TGTGCCAGCGGTCCAAGTGGGACAGACTCAAATCAGCCCCAGCATTTT. The rearrangement links TRBV7-6 to TRBJ1-5; 7 bases agree with TRBD1. V trimming: 8 bases; J trimming: 4 bases; junction bases outside the gene matches: 14. CDR1 and CDR2 from the germline V gene are SGHVS and FNYEAQ. The length of the CDR3 is 16 residues.

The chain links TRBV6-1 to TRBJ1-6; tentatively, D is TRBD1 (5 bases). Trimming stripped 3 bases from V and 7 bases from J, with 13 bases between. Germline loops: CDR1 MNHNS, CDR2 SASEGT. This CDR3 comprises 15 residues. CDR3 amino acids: CASSERLGHNSPLHF. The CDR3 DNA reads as TGTGCCAGCAGTGAGAGACTGGGGCACAATTCACCCCTCCACTTT.

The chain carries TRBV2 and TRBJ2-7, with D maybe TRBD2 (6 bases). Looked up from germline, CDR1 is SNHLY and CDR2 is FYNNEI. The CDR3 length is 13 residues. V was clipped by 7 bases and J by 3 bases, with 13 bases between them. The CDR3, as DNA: TGTGCCAGCACCGGGGGTCGAATCTACGAGCAGTACTTC. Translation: CASTGGRIYEQYF.

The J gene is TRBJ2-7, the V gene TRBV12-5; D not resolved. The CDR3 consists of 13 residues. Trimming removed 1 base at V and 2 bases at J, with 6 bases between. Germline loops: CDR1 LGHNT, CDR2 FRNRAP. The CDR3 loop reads CASGLDPAYEQYF. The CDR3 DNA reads TGTGCTAGTGGTTTGGACCCGGCCTACGAGCAGTACTTC.

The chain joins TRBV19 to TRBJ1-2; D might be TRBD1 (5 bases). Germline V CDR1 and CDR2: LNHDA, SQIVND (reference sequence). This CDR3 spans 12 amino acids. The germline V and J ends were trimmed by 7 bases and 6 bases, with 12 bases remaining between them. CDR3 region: CASTRQRDGYTF. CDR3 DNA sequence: TGTGCCAGTACCAGACAGCGTGATGGCTACACCTTC. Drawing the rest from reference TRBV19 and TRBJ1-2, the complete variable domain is DGGITQSPKYLFRKEGQNVTLSCEQNLNHDAMYWYRQDPGQGLRLIYYSQIVNDFQKGDIAEGYSVSREKKESFPLTVTSAQKNPTAFYLCASTRQRDGYTFGSGTRLTVV.

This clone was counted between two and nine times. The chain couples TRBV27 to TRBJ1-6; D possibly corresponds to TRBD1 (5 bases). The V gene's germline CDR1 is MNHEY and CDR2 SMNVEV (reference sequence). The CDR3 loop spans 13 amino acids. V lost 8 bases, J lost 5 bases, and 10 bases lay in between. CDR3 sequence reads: CASWGRNNSPLHF. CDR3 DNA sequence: TGTGCCAGCTGGGGACGGAATAATTCACCCCTCCACTTT.

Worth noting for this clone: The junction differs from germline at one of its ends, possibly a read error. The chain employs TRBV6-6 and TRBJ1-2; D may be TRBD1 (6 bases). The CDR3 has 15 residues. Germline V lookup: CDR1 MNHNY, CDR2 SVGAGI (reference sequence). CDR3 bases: TGTGCCAGCAGTTACTCGGGGGGCAGAAACTCTGGCTACACCTTC. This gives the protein CASSYSGGRNSGYTF.

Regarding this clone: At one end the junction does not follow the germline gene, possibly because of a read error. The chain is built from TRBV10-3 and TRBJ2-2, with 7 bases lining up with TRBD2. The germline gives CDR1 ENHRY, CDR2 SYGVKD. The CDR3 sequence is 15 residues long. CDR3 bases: TGTGCCATCAGTGGCCCAGCGGGACCCACCAGGGAGCTGTTTTTT. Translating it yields CAISGPAGPTRELFF.

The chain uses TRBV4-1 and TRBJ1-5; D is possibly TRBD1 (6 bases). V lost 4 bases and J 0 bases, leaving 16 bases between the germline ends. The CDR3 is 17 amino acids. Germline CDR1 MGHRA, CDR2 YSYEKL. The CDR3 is CASSPGFQQGSNQPQHF. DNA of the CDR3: TGCGCCAGCAGCCCCGGTTTCCAACAGGGTAGCAATCAGCCCCAGCATTTT.

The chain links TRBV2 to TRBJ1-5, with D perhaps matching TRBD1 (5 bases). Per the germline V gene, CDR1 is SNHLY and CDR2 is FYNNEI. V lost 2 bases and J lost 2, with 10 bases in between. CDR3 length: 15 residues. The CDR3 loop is CASSETRGGNQPQHF. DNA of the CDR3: TGTGCCAGCAGTGAAACGAGGGGTGGCAATCAGCCCCAGCATTTT.

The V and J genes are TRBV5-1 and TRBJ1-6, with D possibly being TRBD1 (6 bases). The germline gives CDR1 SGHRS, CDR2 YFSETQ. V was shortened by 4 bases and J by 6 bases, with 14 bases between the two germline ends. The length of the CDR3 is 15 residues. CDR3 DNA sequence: TGCGCCAGCAGCCCGGACAGCCTTTTTAATTCACCCCTCCACTTT. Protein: CASSPDSLFNSPLHF.

This chain's CDR3 is CASSLFPGPSYNEQFF. Written as DNA, the CDR3 is TGTGCCAGCTCACTATTCCCAGGGCCCTCGTACAATGAGCAGTTCTTC. V gene TRBV18 combines with J gene TRBJ2-1; TRBD1 might be the D (5 bases). The CDR3 is 16 residues long. Germline V CDR1 and CDR2: KGHSH, LQKENI. Trimming shortened V by 4 bases and J by 4 bases, and 17 bases separated the two germline ends.

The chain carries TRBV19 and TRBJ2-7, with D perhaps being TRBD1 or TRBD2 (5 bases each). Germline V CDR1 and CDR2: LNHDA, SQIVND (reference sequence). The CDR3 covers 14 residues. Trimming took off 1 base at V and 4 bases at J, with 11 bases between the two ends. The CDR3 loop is CASSIAGTFYEQYF. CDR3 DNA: TGTGCCAGTAGTATAGCCGGGACCTTTTACGAGCAGTACTTC.